The 12 T cell receptor beta chains below were found in one sample sequenced in a study of CD8 T cells in Susac syndrome. The RNA, about 0.45 to 1 ug, was put through reverse transcription using random hexamers. In TCRdb, the immunoSEQ multiplex PCR reads were re-called with MiXCR into one record per CDR3 protein. The sample holds some 170,000 distinct CDR3 sequences; roughly 94% are singletons and the top ten take 0.085% to 0.12%. The sequencing input was CD4+ T cells from PBMCs. The receptor set was obtained from a human donor in good health.

The genes are TRBV7-9 and TRBJ2-2; D possibly corresponds to TRBD1 (5 bases). Trimming removed 5 bases from V and 7 bases from J, with 14 bases in between. Germline CDR1 reads SEHNR; CDR2 reads FQNEAQ (reference sequence). The length of the CDR3 is 14 residues. DNA for the CDR3: TGTGCCAGCAGCCCGGGCAGGGCAGTCGGGGAGCTGTTTTTT. Amino acid sequence: CASSPGRAVGELFF.

This chain joins TRBV20-1 and TRBJ1-2; D might be TRBD1 (6 bases). Germline CDR1 DFQATT, CDR2 SNEGSKA (reference sequence). CDR3 length: 13 residues. V was trimmed by 1 base and J by 3 bases, leaving 9 bases between them. CDR3 nucleotide sequence: TGCAGTGCTAGAGGGACAGCTGACTATGGCTACACCTTC. The encoded protein is CSARGTADYGYTF.

The V gene is TRBV27, the J gene TRBJ2-5; 7 bases fit TRBD1. The germline CDR1 and CDR2 sequences are MNHEY and SMNVEV (reference sequence). Trimming took 2 bases from V and 3 from J; bases not matched to a gene: 6. There are 15 residues in the CDR3. The CDR3 nucleotides are TGTGCCAGCAGTTTAAGGGACAGTCTTGAAGAGACCCAGTACTTC. It translates to CASSLRDSLEETQYF.

The chain combines TRBV21-1 with TRBJ2-7. TRBV21-1 is described as a pseudogene. The CDR3 has 9 residues. The CDR3 coding sequence is TGTGCCAGCCTCCGGGAGCAGTACTTC. Translated: CASLREQYF.

This clonotype was seen once. The chain carries TRBV29-1 and TRBJ2-1, with 12 positions matching TRBD2. Germline V gene lookup returns CDR1 SQVTM and CDR2 ANQGSEA. J was trimmed by 4 bases and V by 7 bases; bases with no gene match: 8. This CDR3 comprises 15 residues. The CDR3 nucleotides read TGCAGCGCCGCACCCGGGACTAGCGGGTACAATGAGCAGTTCTTC. As protein: CSAAPGTSGYNEQFF.

This chain joins TRBV12-3 or TRBV12-4 and TRBJ1-2; no clear D gene. This CDR3 contains 14 residues. The germline V and J ends were trimmed by 1 base and 3 bases, with 9 bases remaining between them. The CDR3 DNA follows: TGTGCCAGCAGTTTAGTTAATATTGACTATGGCTACACCTTC. Amino acids: CASSLVNIDYGYTF.

The V and J genes are TRBV30 and TRBJ1-5, with unresolved D. V was shortened by 0 bases and J by 4 bases, with 7 bases between the two germline ends. Germline CDR1 GTSNPN, CDR2 SVGIG (reference sequence). The CDR3 extends over 13 amino acids. Written as DNA, the CDR3 is TGTGCCTGGAGTGTTGGAGGGAATCAGCCCCAGCATTTT. Encoded protein: CAWSVGGNQPQHF.

This clonotype was found once. The chain employs TRBV20-1 and TRBJ2-7, with D tentatively TRBD1 (6 bases). Germline CDR1 DFQATT, CDR2 SNEGSKA (reference sequence). This CDR3 contains 12 residues. Trimming removed 7 bases from V and 2 bases from J, with 12 bases in between. The DNA for the CDR3 is TGCAGTGGCCGGGACACCGCCTACGAGCAGTACTTC. Translated, it gives CSGRDTAYEQYF.

The rearrangement links TRBV20-1 to TRBJ2-7; D may be TRBD1 (6 bases). CDR1 and CDR2 from the germline V gene are DFQATT and SNEGSKA (reference sequence). Trimming pared 3 bases from V and 3 bases from J, leaving 15 bases between. The CDR3 has 14 residues. CDR3 protein: CSASGGHLNYEQYF. CDR3 nucleotide sequence: TGCAGTGCTAGTGGGGGACATCTCAACTACGAGCAGTACTTC.

The chain is built from TRBV14 and TRBJ1-1, with no clear D. Germline V lookup: CDR1 SGHDN, CDR2 FVKESK. Trimming pared 0 bases from V and 4 bases from J, leaving 6 bases between. There are 13 residues in the CDR3. CDR3 nucleotides: TGTGCCAGCAGCCAAGACAGATCCACTGAAGCTTTCTTT. Protein product: CASSQDRSTEAFF.

The gene calls are TRBV9 and TRBJ1-2; 7 nucleotides align to TRBD1. The CDR3 covers 15 residues. Germline lookup yields CDR1 SGDLS and CDR2 YYNGEE. After removal of 4 bases from V and 3 bases from J, the junction contained 9 bases not matched to a gene. DNA for the CDR3: TGTGCCAGCAGCTCAAAAGCTGGACAGGACTATGGCTACACCTTC. Residues: CASSSKAGQDYGYTF.

CDR3 protein: CSFTGTARPWNTEAFF. The CDR3 DNA sequence: TGCAGCTTTACCGGGACAGCGCGACCATGGAACACTGAAGCTTTCTTT. The chain couples TRBV29-1 to TRBJ1-1; 7 bases map to TRBD1. J lost 1 base, V lost 8 bases, and 16 bases had no gene match. CDR3 length: 16 residues. Per germline, CDR1 SQVTM and CDR2 ANQGSEA.